The entry below gives a single TCR beta chain sequence along with its context. Its antigen remains unknown. Germline CDR1 reads DFQATT; CDR2 reads SNEGSKA (reference sequence). This CDR3 is 17 amino acids long. From its re-call of the 5' RACE reads, TCRdb lists each CDR3 protein once, without DNA. This table lists approximately 400,000 distinct CDR3 sequences. The sample comes from a study of monozygotic twins with inflammatory bowel disease. Findings and caveats of the study: For IBD patients, clonotypes shared with others were fewer than for healthy twins, especially with disease activity.

The rearrangement links TRBV20-1 to TRBJ2-7; TCRdb names TRBD2, which stays unverified in the absence of DNA. Sequenced: blood. The TCR sequence derives from a human donor with ulcerative colitis or Crohn's disease, or a healthy co-twin of an affected twin (not recorded which). The CDR3 reads CSATPALRTSGKYEQYF.